These T cell receptor beta chains were read from a single sample in a study of blood T cell repertoires in COVID-19. Clones were sequenced by immunoSEQ multiplex PCR, and TCRdb holds only the in-frame ones, with some missing. The sample holds about 270,000 clones; 75% to 90% are singletons and the top ten take around 14%. The material sequenced was peripheral blood. All receptors come from a woman aged 70-85 years with COVID-19, enrolled during active disease. The CDR3 runs from the conserved cysteine through the conserved F or W. The order of the fields is D gene, clone size, V gene, J gene, CDR3 protein, CDR3 DNA. The D gene is left open where the match is weak. A clone size is listed for some rows: how often the clone was seen (once, few, many), or a class if it is expanded.

d_call: TRBD1; clone_size: .; v_call: TRBV19; j_call: TRBJ1-5; cdr3_aa: CASTQGGPGSNQPQHF; cdr3_nt: TGTGCCAGTACCCAGGGGGGTCCGGGGAGCAATCAGCCCCAGCATTTT
d_call: .; clone_size: .; v_call: TRBV7-2; j_call: TRBJ2-1; cdr3_aa: CASSLWRGVLSSYNEQFF; cdr3_nt: TGTGCCAGCAGCTTATGGCGGGGTGTACTAAGCTCCTACAATGAGCAGTTCTTC
d_call: .; clone_size: once; v_call: TRBV7-9; j_call: TRBJ1-4; cdr3_aa: CASSLFGPRGQDEKLFF; cdr3_nt: TGTGCCAGCAGCTTATTTGGCCCCAGGGGCCAAGATGAAAAACTGTTTTTT
d_call: .; clone_size: once; v_call: TRBV10-3; j_call: TRBJ2-2; cdr3_aa: CAISESPPGNTGELFF; cdr3_nt: TGTGCCATCAGTGAGTCGCCCCCAGGGAACACCGGGGAGCTGTTTTTT
d_call: TRBD1; clone_size: .; v_call: TRBV28; j_call: TRBJ2-7; cdr3_aa: CASSTGQVGREQYF; cdr3_nt: TGTGCCAGCAGTACGGGACAGGTGGGTAGGGAGCAGTACTTC
d_call: .; clone_size: .; v_call: TRBV20-1; j_call: TRBJ1-1; cdr3_aa: CSALDRIEAFF; cdr3_nt: TGCAGTGCTCTAGACAGGATTGAAGCTTTCTTT
d_call: .; clone_size: once; v_call: TRBV18; j_call: TRBJ2-7; cdr3_aa: CASSRVDLEEQYF; cdr3_nt: TGTGCCAGCTCACGGGTTGACTTAGAGGAGCAGTACTTC
d_call: .; clone_size: .; v_call: TRBV5-1; j_call: TRBJ2-5; cdr3_aa: CASSNQETQYF; cdr3_nt: TGCGCCAGCAGTAACCAAGAGACCCAGTACTTC
d_call: .; clone_size: .; v_call: TRBV24-1; j_call: TRBJ2-5; cdr3_aa: CATSDSWTRGGETQYF; cdr3_nt: TGTGCCACCAGTGATTCTTGGACCAGGGGCGGGGAGACCCAGTACTTC
d_call: .; clone_size: few; v_call: TRBV18; j_call: TRBJ2-2; cdr3_aa: CASSPGGTTGELFF; cdr3_nt: TGTGCCAGCTCACCAGGGGGGACCACCGGGGAGCTGTTTTTT
d_call: .; clone_size: .; v_call: TRBV2; j_call: TRBJ2-5; cdr3_aa: CASSKISVGETQYF; cdr3_nt: TGTGCCAGCAGCAAGATTAGCGTGGGAGAGACCCAGTACTTC
d_call: .; clone_size: few; v_call: TRBV28; j_call: TRBJ2-5; cdr3_aa: CASSQGYQETQYF; cdr3_nt: TGTGCCAGCAGTCAGGGGTACCAAGAGACCCAGTACTTC
d_call: .; clone_size: .; v_call: TRBV27; j_call: TRBJ1-5; cdr3_aa: CASSSLTRNQPQHF; cdr3_nt: TGTGCCAGCAGTTCTCTCACTCGTAATCAGCCCCAGCATTTT
d_call: .; clone_size: .; v_call: TRBV5-1; j_call: TRBJ1-2; cdr3_aa: CASRVQDSYYGYTF; cdr3_nt: TGCGCCAGCAGGGTCCAGGACAGTTACTATGGCTACACCTTC
d_call: .; clone_size: .; v_call: TRBV5-1; j_call: TRBJ2-7; cdr3_aa: CASSLSVGSYEQYF; cdr3_nt: TGCGCCAGCAGCTTGTCTGTCGGCTCCTACGAGCAGTACTTC
d_call: TRBD1; clone_size: once; v_call: TRBV2; j_call: TRBJ1-1; cdr3_aa: CASSERTGGNTEAFF; cdr3_nt: TGTGCCAGCAGTGAGCGGACAGGGGGGAACACTGAAGCTTTCTTT
d_call: .; clone_size: .; v_call: TRBV18; j_call: TRBJ1-3; cdr3_aa: CASSPEPGHLNTYSGNTIYF; cdr3_nt: TGTGCCAGCTCACCTGAGCCGGGACACTTAAATACCTACTCTGGAAACACCATATATTTT
d_call: TRBD1; clone_size: once; v_call: TRBV6-5; j_call: TRBJ1-1; cdr3_aa: CASSYRGQTEAFF; cdr3_nt: TGTGCCAGCAGTTACAGGGGGCAAACTGAAGCTTTCTTT
d_call: .; clone_size: .; v_call: TRBV5-4; j_call: TRBJ1-1; cdr3_aa: CASSLTVNTEAFF; cdr3_nt: TGTGCCAGCAGCTTGACAGTAAACACTGAAGCTTTCTTT
d_call: TRBD1; clone_size: .; v_call: TRBV18; j_call: TRBJ1-5; cdr3_aa: CASSPDRVGQPQHF; cdr3_nt: TGTGCCAGCTCACCTGACAGGGTGGGACAGCCCCAGCATTTT
d_call: TRBD1; clone_size: .; v_call: TRBV4-3; j_call: TRBJ2-3; cdr3_aa: CASSQVDRTGADTQYF; cdr3_nt: TGCGCCAGCAGCCAAGTTGATAGGACAGGGGCAGATACGCAGTATTTT
d_call: TRBD2; clone_size: .; v_call: TRBV7-3; j_call: TRBJ2-3; cdr3_aa: CASSSSGGASDTQYF; cdr3_nt: TGTGCCAGCAGCTCTAGCGGGGGGGCTTCAGATACGCAGTATTTT
d_call: TRBD2; clone_size: few; v_call: TRBV7-9; j_call: TRBJ2-1; cdr3_aa: CASSSQGGNEQFF; cdr3_nt: TGTGCCAGCAGCTCTCAGGGAGGGAATGAGCAGTTCTTC
d_call: .; clone_size: .; v_call: TRBV2; j_call: TRBJ2-5; cdr3_aa: CASVLEETQYF; cdr3_nt: TGTGCCAGCGTCCTCGAGGAGACCCAGTACTTC
d_call: .; clone_size: once; v_call: TRBV2; j_call: TRBJ1-6; cdr3_aa: CASTEDRRPVHF; cdr3_nt: TGTGCCAGCACCGAAGACAGGCGGCCCGTCCACTTT
d_call: TRBD2; clone_size: .; v_call: TRBV28; j_call: TRBJ2-3; cdr3_aa: CASSFEAGAASGDTDTQYF; cdr3_nt: TGTGCCAGCAGTTTCGAGGCTGGCGCGGCTAGCGGGGACACAGATACGCAGTATTTT
d_call: .; clone_size: once; v_call: TRBV5-1; j_call: TRBJ2-5; cdr3_aa: CASSLRAGPQETQYF; cdr3_nt: TGCGCCAGCAGCTTGCGGGCGGGTCCACAAGAGACCCAGTACTTC
d_call: TRBD2; clone_size: .; v_call: TRBV7-2; j_call: TRBJ2-4; cdr3_aa: CASSLALTSGLNLYF; cdr3_nt: TGTGCCAGCAGCTTAGCGTTAACTAGCGGGCTAAATCTGTACTTC
d_call: TRBD1; clone_size: .; v_call: TRBV7-2; j_call: TRBJ1-1; cdr3_aa: CASSPTGGLGAFF; cdr3_nt: TGTGCCAGCAGCCCTACAGGGGGCTTAGGAGCTTTCTTT
d_call: .; clone_size: .; v_call: TRBV19; j_call: TRBJ2-3; cdr3_aa: CASSRYIGDTQYF; cdr3_nt: TGTGCCAGTTCTAGGTACATCGGAGATACGCAGTATTTT
d_call: .; clone_size: .; v_call: TRBV5-1; j_call: TRBJ1-2; cdr3_aa: CASRDTLYYGYTF; cdr3_nt: TGCGCCAGCCGGGACACTCTGTACTATGGCTACACCTTC
d_call: TRBD2; clone_size: once; v_call: TRBV15; j_call: TRBJ2-3; cdr3_aa: CATSRGRGDTQYF; cdr3_nt: TGTGCCACCAGCAGAGGGCGGGGGGATACGCAGTATTTT
d_call: .; clone_size: .; v_call: TRBV21-1; j_call: TRBJ2-5; cdr3_aa: CASSTDRGPQETQYF; cdr3_nt: TGTGCCAGCAGCACGGACAGGGGACCGCAAGAGACCCAGTACTTC
d_call: .; clone_size: .; v_call: TRBV19; j_call: TRBJ2-2; cdr3_aa: CASRVLRDTGELFF; cdr3_nt: TGTGCCAGTAGGGTCCTCAGGGACACCGGGGAGCTGTTTTTT
d_call: TRBD1; clone_size: .; v_call: TRBV11-2; j_call: TRBJ2-2; cdr3_aa: CASSSRTGMVNTGELFF; cdr3_nt: TGTGCCAGCAGCTCCCGGACAGGGATGGTGAACACCGGGGAGCTGTTTTTT
d_call: TRBD1; clone_size: .; v_call: TRBV5-6; j_call: TRBJ1-2; cdr3_aa: CASSQGTGFAGYTF; cdr3_nt: TGTGCCAGCAGCCAGGGGACAGGCTTTGCGGGCTACACCTTC
d_call: TRBD1; clone_size: .; v_call: TRBV5-1; j_call: TRBJ2-3; cdr3_aa: CASSLDVTGQGINTQYF; cdr3_nt: TGCGCCAGCAGCTTGGATGTTACAGGACAGGGAATAAATACGCAGTATTTT
d_call: TRBD2; clone_size: .; v_call: TRBV5-1; j_call: TRBJ2-1; cdr3_aa: CASSSTSGTSGSYNEQFF; cdr3_nt: TGCGCCAGCAGCTCGACTTCCGGGACTAGCGGCTCCTACAATGAGCAGTTCTTC
d_call: .; clone_size: .; v_call: TRBV30; j_call: TRBJ2-7; cdr3_aa: CAWSATGGEQYF; cdr3_nt: TGTGCCTGGAGTGCTACTGGGGGGGAGCAGTACTTC
d_call: TRBD1; clone_size: once; v_call: TRBV24-1; j_call: TRBJ2-2; cdr3_aa: CATSDARGPGELFF; cdr3_nt: TGTGCCACCAGTGATGCCAGGGGGCCCGGGGAGCTGTTTTTT
d_call: .; clone_size: .; v_call: TRBV30; j_call: TRBJ1-5; cdr3_aa: CAWSVGPGIYSNQPQHF; cdr3_nt: TGTGCCTGGAGTGTTGGACCCGGGATTTATAGCAATCAGCCCCAGCATTTT
d_call: .; clone_size: .; v_call: TRBV5-1; j_call: TRBJ2-5; cdr3_aa: CASSSGVQETQYF; cdr3_nt: TGCGCCAGCAGCTCAGGGGTCCAAGAGACCCAGTACTTC
d_call: .; clone_size: .; v_call: TRBV3-1/TRBV3-2; j_call: TRBJ2-5; cdr3_aa: CASSQMGTAGGTQYF; cdr3_nt: TGTGCCAGCAGCCAGATGGGGACAGCCGGGGGGACCCAGTACTTC
d_call: .; clone_size: .; v_call: TRBV18; j_call: TRBJ2-3; cdr3_aa: CASSPIRDITPDTQYF; cdr3_nt: TGTGCCAGCTCACCGATCCGGGATATAACACCTGATACGCAGTATTTT
d_call: .; clone_size: .; v_call: TRBV5-1; j_call: TRBJ2-5; cdr3_aa: CASSLGQGEETQYF; cdr3_nt: TGCGCCAGCAGCTTGGGGCAGGGCGAGGAGACCCAGTACTTC
d_call: TRBD1; clone_size: few; v_call: TRBV7-9; j_call: TRBJ1-2; cdr3_aa: CASSSYRGTPYGYTF; cdr3_nt: TGTGCCAGCAGCTCGTACAGGGGGACCCCTTATGGCTACACCTTC
d_call: .; clone_size: .; v_call: TRBV5-6; j_call: TRBJ1-1; cdr3_aa: CASSFGSNTEAFF; cdr3_nt: TGTGCCAGCAGCTTCGGGTCGAACACTGAAGCTTTCTTT
d_call: TRBD1; clone_size: .; v_call: TRBV19; j_call: TRBJ1-2; cdr3_aa: CASSIGQGRDGYTF; cdr3_nt: TGTGCCAGTAGTATAGGACAGGGACGAGATGGCTACACCTTC
d_call: TRBD1; clone_size: .; v_call: TRBV5-8; j_call: TRBJ2-5; cdr3_aa: CASSPGQGTVQETQYF; cdr3_nt: TGTGCCAGCAGCCCCGGACAGGGCACGGTCCAAGAGACCCAGTACTTC
d_call: TRBD1; clone_size: .; v_call: TRBV5-6; j_call: TRBJ1-4; cdr3_aa: CASSTGQVNEKLFF; cdr3_nt: TGTGCCAGCAGCACGGGACAGGTTAATGAAAAACTGTTTTTT
d_call: .; clone_size: .; v_call: TRBV5-1; j_call: TRBJ1-1; cdr3_aa: CASSLRPGGTNTEAFF; cdr3_nt: TGCGCCAGCAGCTTGCGCCCGGGAGGTACGAACACTGAAGCTTTCTTT
d_call: TRBD2; clone_size: .; v_call: TRBV27; j_call: TRBJ2-3; cdr3_aa: CASLGLWGGSGTDTQYF; cdr3_nt: TGTGCCAGCTTAGGGCTTTGGGGGGGGTCGGGGACAGATACGCAGTATTTT
d_call: .; clone_size: .; v_call: TRBV4-1; j_call: TRBJ1-4; cdr3_aa: CASGPPEKLFF; cdr3_nt: TGCGCCAGCGGGCCCCCCGAAAAACTGTTTTTT
d_call: .; clone_size: .; v_call: TRBV13; j_call: TRBJ2-2; cdr3_aa: CASSFGDTGELFF; cdr3_nt: TGTGCCAGCAGCTTCGGGGACACCGGGGAGCTGTTTTTT
d_call: TRBD1; clone_size: .; v_call: TRBV5-5; j_call: TRBJ2-5; cdr3_aa: CASSLGTGGTETQYF; cdr3_nt: TGTGCCAGCAGCTTGGGGACAGGGGGCACGGAGACCCAGTACTTC
d_call: TRBD2; clone_size: .; v_call: TRBV24-1; j_call: TRBJ2-2; cdr3_aa: CAVTSGGARNTGELFF; cdr3_nt: TGTGCCGTGACTAGCGGGGGGGCCAGGAACACCGGGGAGCTGTTTTTT